The 10 T cell receptor beta chains below all came from one sample that was sequenced in a study of shared clonotypes between healthy human individuals. Assay: immunoSEQ multiplex PCR; the TCRdb copy retains only in-frame clones and omits some. Of approximately 590,000 clones listed, about 95% are singletons. CD45RO negativity and positive selection for CCR7 defined naive CD8 cells, a population that excluded terminally differentiated effector memory CD45RA+ cells. Sequencing input: naive CD8+ T cells sorted from blood. These receptors came from a woman aged 25 to 45 in good health.

The gene calls are TRBV7-9 and TRBJ2-7, with 10 bases lining up with TRBD2. This CDR3 region has 16 residues. V lost 5 bases and J lost 2; bases outside the gene matches: 9. Germline CDR1 reads SEHNR; CDR2 reads FQNEAQ (reference sequence). This chain's CDR3 is CASSPQGAGGPYEQYF. CDR3 DNA sequence: TGTGCCAGCAGCCCCCAGGGAGCGGGAGGGCCCTACGAGCAGTACTTC.

The chain links TRBV19 to TRBJ1-2; TRBD1 might be the D (5 bases). V was shortened by 4 bases and J by 8 bases, with 17 bases between the two germline ends. The CDR3 extends over 14 amino acids. Germline V gene data show CDR1 as LNHDA and CDR2 as SQIVND (reference sequence). The CDR3 here is CASSTGPGLTGYTF. The CDR3 nucleotides are TGTGCCAGTAGTACAGGGCCCGGGCTAACCGGCTACACCTTC.

This chain connects TRBV10-2 to TRBJ2-7, with 8 bases lining up with TRBD2. The length of the CDR3 is 14 residues. Trimming took 2 bases from V and 3 from J; bases not matched to a gene: 3. Germline CDR1 is WSHSY and CDR2 is SAAADI. CDR3 amino acids: CASSEVGTSYEQYF. CDR3 bases: TGCGCCAGCAGTGAGGTTGGGACTAGCTACGAGCAGTACTTC.

The chain couples TRBV6-1 to TRBJ1-5; D call uncertain. CDR1 is MNHNS and CDR2 is SASEGT in the germline V gene. This CDR3 has 16 residues. Trimming cost V 1 base and J 6 bases, with 16 bases left between them. CDR3 protein: CASSEDRGGLGQPQHF. CDR3 nucleotides: TGTGCCAGCAGTGAAGACCGAGGAGGGTTAGGTCAGCCCCAGCATTTT.

This clone was found once. The chain uses TRBV30 and TRBJ1-2; no clear D gene. The length of the CDR3 is 11 residues. Trimming removed 4 bases at V and 4 bases at J, with 7 bases between. In germline, CDR1 is GTSNPN, CDR2 SVGIG (reference sequence). CDR3 in DNA: TGTGCCTGGAAACAATCCTATGGCTACACCTTC. Its protein product is CAWKQSYGYTF.

This chain links TRBV13 with TRBJ1-3; maybe TRBD1 (5 bases). Germline V lookup: CDR1 PRHDT, CDR2 FYEKMQ (reference sequence). This CDR3 has 19 residues. V was trimmed by 5 bases and J by 0 bases, leaving 23 bases between them. This CDR3 is CASSRGDPIGTNSGNTIYF. The CDR3 nucleotides read TGTGCCAGCAGCCGCGGGGACCCAATTGGTACCAACTCTGGAAACACCATATATTTT. The entire variable domain, with the rest obtained from reference TRBV13 and TRBJ1-3, is as follows: AAGVIQSPRHLIKEKRETATLKCYPIPRHDTVYWYQQGPGQDPQFLISFYEKMQSDKGSIPDRFSAQQFSDYHSELNMSSLELGDSALYFCASSRGDPIGTNSGNTIYFGEGSWLTVV.

V usage is TRBV11-3 and J usage is TRBJ2-7; D is unresolved. The germline V and J ends were trimmed by 2 bases and 0 bases, with 5 bases remaining between them. This CDR3 has 13 residues. CDR1 is SGHNT and CDR2 is YENEEA in the germline V gene. This CDR3 reads CASSLLNSYEQYF. CDR3 bases: TGTGCCAGCAGCTTACTTAACTCCTACGAGCAGTACTTC.

J is TRBJ2-7 and V is TRBV6-6; tentatively, D is TRBD1 (8 bases). CDR1 is MNHNY and CDR2 is SVGAGI in the germline V gene (reference sequence). Trimming shortened V by 6 bases and J by 3 bases, and 18 bases separated the two germline ends. The CDR3 runs 15 residues. The CDR3 loop reads CASSTDRAGVYEQYF. CDR3 nucleotide sequence: TGTGCCAGCAGCACGGACAGGGCGGGAGTCTACGAGCAGTACTTC.

The chain couples TRBV27 to TRBJ1-2; a possible D gene is TRBD1 (5 bases). This CDR3 has 13 residues. V was shortened by 2 bases and J by 8 bases, with 12 bases between the two germline ends. Germline assignment: CDR1 MNHEY and CDR2 SMNVEV (reference sequence). The CDR3 protein is CASSLGQGDGYTF. In DNA, the CDR3 is TGTGCCAGCAGTTTAGGGCAGGGCGACGGCTACACCTTC.

The rearrangement uses TRBV27 and TRBJ2-3; D not resolved. V lost 1 base, J lost 1 base, and 6 bases lay in between. The CDR3 length is 14 residues. CDR1 MNHEY and CDR2 SMNVEV come from the germline V gene (reference sequence). The CDR3 loop is CASSLLIGTDTQYF. The CDR3 nucleotides are TGTGCCAGCAGTTTATTGATCGGCACAGATACGCAGTATTTT.